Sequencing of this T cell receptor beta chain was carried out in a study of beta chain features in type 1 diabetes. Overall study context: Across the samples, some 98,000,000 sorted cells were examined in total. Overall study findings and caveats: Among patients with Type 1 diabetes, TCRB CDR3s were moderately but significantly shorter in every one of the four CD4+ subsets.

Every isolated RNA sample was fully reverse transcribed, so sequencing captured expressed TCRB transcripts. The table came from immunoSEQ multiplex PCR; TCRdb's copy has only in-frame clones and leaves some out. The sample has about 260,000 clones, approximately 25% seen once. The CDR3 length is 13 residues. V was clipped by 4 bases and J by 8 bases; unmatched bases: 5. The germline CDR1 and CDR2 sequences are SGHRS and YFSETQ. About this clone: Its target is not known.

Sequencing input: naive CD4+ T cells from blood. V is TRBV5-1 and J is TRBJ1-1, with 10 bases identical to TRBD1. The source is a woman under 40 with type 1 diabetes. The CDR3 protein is CASSAGTGEEAFF. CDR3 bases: TGCGCCAGCAGCGCGGGGACAGGGGAGGAAGCTTTCTTT.